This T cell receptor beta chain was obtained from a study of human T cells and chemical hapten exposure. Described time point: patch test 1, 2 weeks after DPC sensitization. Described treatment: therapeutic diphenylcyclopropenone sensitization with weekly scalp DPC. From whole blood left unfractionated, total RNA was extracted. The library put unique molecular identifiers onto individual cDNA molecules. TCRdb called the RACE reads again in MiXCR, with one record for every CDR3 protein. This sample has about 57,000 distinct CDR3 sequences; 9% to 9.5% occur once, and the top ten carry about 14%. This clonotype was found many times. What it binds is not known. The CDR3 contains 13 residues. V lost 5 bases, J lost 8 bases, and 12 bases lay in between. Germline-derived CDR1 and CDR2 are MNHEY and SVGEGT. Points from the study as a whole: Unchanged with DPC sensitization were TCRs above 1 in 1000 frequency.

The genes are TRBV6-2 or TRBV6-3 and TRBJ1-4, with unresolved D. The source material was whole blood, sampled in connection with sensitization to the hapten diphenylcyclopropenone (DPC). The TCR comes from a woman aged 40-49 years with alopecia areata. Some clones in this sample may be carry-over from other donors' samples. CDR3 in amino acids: CASSRRETEKLFF. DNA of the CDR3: TGTGCCAGCAGTCGGCGGGAAACGGAAAAACTGTTTTTT.